One and the same sample provided the 6 T cell receptor beta chains below, sequenced in a study of blood T cell repertoires in COVID-19 (dated by TCRdb to between 2020 and 2021). The library was prepared using the immunoSEQ multiplex PCR assay. TCRdb mirrors the immuneACCESS table, restricted to in-frame sequences. Some clones are absent from its copies; in checked studies, under half trace to an unresolved V gene, and the reason for the others is unknown. Recorded for this sample are about 270,000 clones; about 89% of them occurred a single time. The top ten clones comprise under 3% of the sample. Input material: PBMCs or T cells enriched from blood (not recorded which). Receptors originate from a young woman who had recovered from COVID-19.

V gene TRBV18 combines with J gene TRBJ1-5, with D uncertain. There are 14 residues in the CDR3. Trimming cost V 2 bases and J 6 bases, with 11 bases left between them. The germline CDR1 and CDR2 sequences are KGHSH and LQKENI. DNA for the CDR3: TGTGCCAGCTCACCATGGGGAGGGCCTCAGCCCCAGCATTTT. It codes for CASSPWGGPQPQHF.

CDR3 sequence (DNA): TGTGCCAGCAGTGCACGGTTGGGACTTCAAGAGCAGTTCTTC. Amino acid sequence: CASSARLGLQEQFF. The chain has TRBV28 and TRBJ2-1; possible D gene TRBD2, 6 bases. The V end lost 5 bases, the J end lost 10 bases, and 18 bases lay between the germline ends. This CDR3 comprises 14 residues. Germline loops: CDR1 MDHEN, CDR2 SYDVKM.

This clone showed up just once. This sequence joins TRBV10-2 and TRBJ1-6; 8 bases are shared with TRBD1. CDR1 is WSHSY and CDR2 is SAAADI in the germline V gene. J lost 6 bases, V lost 6 bases, and 7 bases had no gene match. This CDR3 contains 15 residues. The CDR3 region is CASSPSGQVNSPLHF. In nucleotides, the CDR3 is TGCGCCAGCAGCCCATCGGGACAGGTTAATTCACCCCTCCACTTT.

V and J are TRBV15 and TRBJ2-7; D is undetermined. The V gene lost 0 bases and the J gene lost 4 bases, with 10 bases spanning the gap. Germline V gives CDR1 LNHNV, CDR2 YYDKDF (reference sequence). The CDR3 is 14 residues long. DNA of the CDR3: TGTGCCACCAGCAGAGATCCCGGGTCGTACGAGCAGTACTTC. This sequence encodes CATSRDPGSYEQYF.

This chain links TRBV15 with TRBJ2-3; 10 bases agree with TRBD1. The CDR3 has 16 residues. Trimming cost V 2 bases and J 7 bases; bases outside gene matches: 9. Germline loops: CDR1 LNHNV, CDR2 YYDKDF (reference sequence). The DNA of the CDR3 is TGTGCCACCAGCAGACCGGGACAGGGGATAAAGAATACGCAGTATTTT. Its protein is CATSRPGQGIKNTQYF.

The chain recombines TRBV5-6 with TRBJ1-6; the D gene is possibly TRBD1 (6 bases). There are 15 residues in the CDR3. The V and J ends lost 4 bases and 6 bases respectively, with 14 bases between them. CDR1 is SGHDT and CDR2 is YYEEEE in the germline V gene. The CDR3 loop is CASSPRGGFNSPLHF. The CDR3 DNA is TGTGCCAGCAGCCCAAGGGGGGGATTTAATTCACCCCTCCACTTT.